The source of this T cell receptor beta chain is a study of CD8+CD57+ T cells in acquired aplastic anemia. Genomic DNA acted as the template from which TCR beta VDJ combination and CDR3 sequence profiling were carried out. TCRdb reprocessed the reads with MiXCR, giving one entry per CDR3 protein. The sample includes fewer than 300,000 distinct CDR3 sequences, roughly 82% of them seen just once. Trimming stripped 7 bases from V and 4 bases from J, with 17 bases between. The CDR3 runs 13 residues. Germline CDR1 and CDR2: SQVTM and ANQGSEA. With respect to this clonotype: Its antigen is not identified.

Study-wide points: Found in both controls and patients were around 29 CD8+ CDR3 sequences.

Whoever was chosen for sequencing had shown CD8+CD57+ cell expansion by flow cytometry. At blood sampling, none of the patients had yet received therapy. Specimen: sorted CD4+, CD8+, or CD8+CD57+ T cells (not recorded which) from PBMCs. This receptor was identified in a human donor with aplastic anemia. The chain is built from TRBV29-1 and TRBJ2-7; TRBD1 is a possible D gene (6 bases). This chain's CDR3 is CSASTGKSYEQYF. As DNA, the CDR3 is TGCAGCGCCTCTACAGGGAAGAGTTACGAGCAGTACTTC.